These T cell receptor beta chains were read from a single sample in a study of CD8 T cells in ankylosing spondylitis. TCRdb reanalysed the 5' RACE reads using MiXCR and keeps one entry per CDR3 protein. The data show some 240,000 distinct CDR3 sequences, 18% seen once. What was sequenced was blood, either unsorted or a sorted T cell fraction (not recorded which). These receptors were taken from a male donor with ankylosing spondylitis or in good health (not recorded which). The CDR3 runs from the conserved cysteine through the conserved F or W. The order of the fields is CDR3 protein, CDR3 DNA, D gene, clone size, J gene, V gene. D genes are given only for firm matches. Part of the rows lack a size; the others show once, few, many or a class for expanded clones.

CDR3 protein: CASSFPGDEQYF
CDR3 DNA: TGTGCCAGCAGCTTTCCGGGGGACGAGCAGTACTTC
D gene: -
clone size: -
J gene: TRBJ2-7
V gene: TRBV7-2

CDR3 protein: CASSLIGGTGTSDNEQFF
CDR3 DNA: TGTGCCAGCAGCTTAATCGGGGGAACCGGGACTAGCGACAATGAGCAGTTCTTC
D gene: TRBD2
clone size: -
J gene: TRBJ2-1
V gene: TRBV11-1

CDR3 protein: CASSYSSGTGGTSYEQYF
CDR3 DNA: TGTGCCAGCAGTTACTCATCCGGAACAGGGGGCACGTCCTACGAGCAGTACTTC
D gene: TRBD1
clone size: -
J gene: TRBJ2-7
V gene: TRBV6-5

CDR3 protein: CASSLEFSGANVLTF
CDR3 DNA: TGTGCCAGCAGTTTGGAGTTTTCGGGGGCCAACGTCCTGACTTTC
D gene: -
clone size: many
J gene: TRBJ2-6
V gene: TRBV12-3/TRBV12-4

CDR3 protein: CASSYETQNGEGYTF
CDR3 DNA: TGTGCCAGCAGTTACGAGACACAAAATGGAGAAGGCTACACCTTC
D gene: -
clone size: few
J gene: TRBJ1-2
V gene: TRBV6-5

CDR3 protein: CASSSPREQFF
CDR3 DNA: TGTGCCAGCAGCTCCCCCCGTGAGCAGTTCTTC
D gene: -
clone size: -
J gene: TRBJ2-1
V gene: TRBV7-9

CDR3 protein: CSVSGIMDSYEQYF
CDR3 DNA: TGCAGCGTTTCTGGGATAATGGACTCCTACGAGCAGTACTTC
D gene: -
clone size: few
J gene: TRBJ2-7
V gene: TRBV29-1

CDR3 protein: CASSVAGSYEQYF
CDR3 DNA: TGTGCCAGCAGTGTAGCCGGTTCCTACGAGCAGTACTTC
D gene: -
clone size: -
J gene: TRBJ2-7
V gene: TRBV2

CDR3 protein: CASSPESATPGPQYF
CDR3 DNA: TGTGCCAGCAGCCCAGAGTCGGCCACCCCGGGCCCCCAGTACTTC
D gene: -
clone size: -
J gene: TRBJ2-5
V gene: TRBV3-1

CDR3 protein: CSALKLAAYEQYF
CDR3 DNA: TGCAGTGCTCTTAAACTAGCGGCCTACGAGCAGTACTTC
D gene: TRBD2
clone size: -
J gene: TRBJ2-7
V gene: TRBV20-1

CDR3 protein: CASSAIDSNTGELFF
CDR3 DNA: TGTGCCAGCAGTGCCATTGACAGTAACACCGGGGAGCTGTTTTTT
D gene: -
clone size: -
J gene: TRBJ2-2
V gene: TRBV12-3/TRBV12-4

CDR3 protein: CASSQFPDSYNEQFF
CDR3 DNA: TGCGCCAGCAGCCAATTTCCAGACTCCTACAATGAGCAGTTCTTC
D gene: -
clone size: few
J gene: TRBJ2-1
V gene: TRBV4-1

CDR3 protein: CASSLDTLPKTTQYF
CDR3 DNA: TGTGCCAGCAGCTTGGATACCCTGCCCAAAACGACCCAGTACTTC
D gene: -
clone size: -
J gene: TRBJ2-5
V gene: TRBV5-6

CDR3 protein: CASSQEWGLAGDSTDTQYF
CDR3 DNA: TGCGCCAGCAGCCAAGAGTGGGGACTAGCGGGAGATAGCACAGATACGCAGTATTTT
D gene: TRBD2
clone size: few
J gene: TRBJ2-3
V gene: TRBV4-1

CDR3 protein: CAISEYRRERGEQFF
CDR3 DNA: TGTGCCATCAGTGAGTACCGTAGGGAGAGGGGTGAGCAGTTCTTC
D gene: -
clone size: -
J gene: TRBJ2-1
V gene: TRBV10-3

CDR3 protein: CASSTRDRISSYNEQFF
CDR3 DNA: TGTGCCAGCAGTACCCGGGACAGGATAAGCTCCTACAATGAGCAGTTCTTC
D gene: TRBD1
clone size: -
J gene: TRBJ2-1
V gene: TRBV6-2/TRBV6-3

CDR3 protein: CSVAARNGYTF
CDR3 DNA: TGCAGCGTTGCCGCCCGGAATGGCTACACCTTC
D gene: -
clone size: few
J gene: TRBJ1-2
V gene: TRBV29-1

CDR3 protein: CASSLRQYNEQFF
CDR3 DNA: TGTGCCAGCAGCTTACGACAGTACAATGAGCAGTTCTTC
D gene: -
clone size: few
J gene: TRBJ2-1
V gene: TRBV11-1

CDR3 protein: CASSFKPSGSGTDTQYF
CDR3 DNA: TGTGCCAGCAGCTTCAAACCTAGCGGGAGCGGCACAGATACGCAGTATTTT
D gene: TRBD2
clone size: -
J gene: TRBJ2-3
V gene: TRBV7-2

CDR3 protein: CASSFLPDGYNEQFF
CDR3 DNA: TGTGCCAGCAGCTTCCTACCGGACGGATACAATGAGCAGTTCTTC
D gene: -
clone size: -
J gene: TRBJ2-1
V gene: TRBV11-2

CDR3 protein: CASTYYTDTQYF
CDR3 DNA: TGTGCCAGCACCTACTACACAGATACGCAGTATTTT
D gene: -
clone size: few
J gene: TRBJ2-3
V gene: TRBV6-1

CDR3 protein: CATSRGRTGDSYEQYF
CDR3 DNA: TGTGCCACCAGCAGAGGTAGGACAGGGGATTCCTACGAGCAGTACTTC
D gene: TRBD1
clone size: many
J gene: TRBJ2-7
V gene: TRBV15

CDR3 protein: CASSSTAGANVLTF
CDR3 DNA: TGTGCCAGCAGTTCGACAGCTGGGGCCAACGTCCTGACTTTC
D gene: -
clone size: few
J gene: TRBJ2-6
V gene: TRBV12-3/TRBV12-4

CDR3 protein: CASSRRTSVYYEQYF
CDR3 DNA: TGTGCCAGCAGCCGCCGGACTAGCGTTTACTACGAGCAGTACTTC
D gene: TRBD2
clone size: few
J gene: TRBJ2-7
V gene: TRBV7-2

CDR3 protein: CASSDTKPGANVLTF
CDR3 DNA: TGTGCCAGCAGCGACACAAAGCCTGGGGCCAACGTCCTGACTTTC
D gene: -
clone size: once
J gene: TRBJ2-6
V gene: TRBV9

CDR3 protein: CSVASGAVEYEQYF
CDR3 DNA: TGCAGCGTTGCCTCCGGGGCGGTGGAGTACGAGCAGTACTTC
D gene: -
clone size: many
J gene: TRBJ2-7
V gene: TRBV29-1

CDR3 protein: CATSRAGNEQYF
CDR3 DNA: TGTGCCACCAGCAGAGCAGGGAACGAGCAGTACTTC
D gene: -
clone size: -
J gene: TRBJ2-7
V gene: TRBV15

CDR3 protein: CASSFLTSGMSPNEQFF
CDR3 DNA: TGTGCCAGCAGTTTCCTGACTAGCGGAATGTCCCCCAATGAGCAGTTCTTC
D gene: TRBD2
clone size: few
J gene: TRBJ2-1
V gene: TRBV12-3/TRBV12-4

CDR3 protein: CASTPGLAGPNEQFF
CDR3 DNA: TGTGCCAGCACCCCGGGACTAGCAGGACCCAATGAGCAGTTCTTC
D gene: TRBD2
clone size: few
J gene: TRBJ2-1
V gene: TRBV12-3/TRBV12-4

CDR3 protein: CSATDMNGRVYEQYF
CDR3 DNA: TGCAGTGCTACTGACATGAACGGCCGTGTCTACGAGCAGTACTTC
D gene: -
clone size: few
J gene: TRBJ2-7
V gene: TRBV20-1

CDR3 protein: CASSVATGAYEQYF
CDR3 DNA: TGTGCCAGCAGCGTGGCAACAGGGGCCTACGAGCAGTACTTC
D gene: TRBD1
clone size: many
J gene: TRBJ2-7
V gene: TRBV9

CDR3 protein: CASSPGMGPNTEAFF
CDR3 DNA: TGTGCCAGCAGTCCCGGGATGGGGCCGAACACTGAAGCTTTCTTT
D gene: -
clone size: -
J gene: TRBJ1-1
V gene: TRBV12-3/TRBV12-4

CDR3 protein: CASGGTEPSYEQYF
CDR3 DNA: TGTGCTAGTGGCGGGACGGAACCCTCCTACGAGCAGTACTTC
D gene: -
clone size: -
J gene: TRBJ2-7
V gene: TRBV12-5

CDR3 protein: CSVAKEGGRVTQYF
CDR3 DNA: TGCAGCGTCGCCAAGGAGGGGGGCAGGGTGACCCAGTACTTC
D gene: -
clone size: few
J gene: TRBJ2-5
V gene: TRBV29-1

CDR3 protein: CSVGAGLGYEQYF
CDR3 DNA: TGCAGCGTTGGGGCAGGGTTGGGCTACGAGCAGTACTTC
D gene: -
clone size: -
J gene: TRBJ2-7
V gene: TRBV29-1

CDR3 protein: CASRRQGMEGQFF
CDR3 DNA: TGTGCCAGCAGACGACAGGGTATGGAGGGGCAGTTCTTC
D gene: -
clone size: few
J gene: TRBJ2-1
V gene: TRBV27

CDR3 protein: CSVEDWTSGEMEETQYF
CDR3 DNA: TGCAGCGTTGAAGATTGGACTAGCGGCGAAATGGAAGAGACCCAGTACTTC
D gene: TRBD2
clone size: few
J gene: TRBJ2-5
V gene: TRBV29-1

CDR3 protein: CASSQGPSASSYNEQFF
CDR3 DNA: TGTGCCAGCAGCCAGGGCCCTAGCGCGAGCTCCTACAATGAGCAGTTCTTC
D gene: -
clone size: few
J gene: TRBJ2-1
V gene: TRBV3-1

CDR3 protein: CASSLERQGLLAQYF
CDR3 DNA: TGTGCCAGCAGTTTAGAAAGACAGGGCCTGCTGGCCCAGTACTTC
D gene: TRBD1
clone size: -
J gene: TRBJ2-5
V gene: TRBV28

CDR3 protein: CASSVGSGGLNTGELFF
CDR3 DNA: TGTGCCAGCAGCGTAGGGAGTGGCGGTTTGAACACCGGGGAGCTGTTTTTT
D gene: -
clone size: -
J gene: TRBJ2-2
V gene: TRBV9

CDR3 protein: CASSQPSGSTSYNEQFF
CDR3 DNA: TGTGCCAGCAGTCAACCAAGCGGGAGTACCTCCTACAATGAGCAGTTCTTC
D gene: TRBD2
clone size: -
J gene: TRBJ2-1
V gene: TRBV12-3/TRBV12-4

CDR3 protein: CSADPTSGGAYEQYF
CDR3 DNA: TGCAGTGCGGACCCGACTAGCGGGGGAGCCTACGAGCAGTACTTC
D gene: TRBD2
clone size: many
J gene: TRBJ2-7
V gene: TRBV20-1

CDR3 protein: CASSVVGSSTDTQYF
CDR3 DNA: TGTGCCAGCAGCGTGGTCGGGTCTAGCACAGATACGCAGTATTTT
D gene: -
clone size: few
J gene: TRBJ2-3
V gene: TRBV9

CDR3 protein: CATTWDTQETQYF
CDR3 DNA: TGTGCCACTACCTGGGACACCCAAGAGACCCAGTACTTC
D gene: -
clone size: many
J gene: TRBJ2-5
V gene: TRBV7-2

CDR3 protein: CASSPGGGAFF
CDR3 DNA: TGTGCCAGCAGTCCCGGGGGGGGAGCTTTCTTT
D gene: -
clone size: -
J gene: TRBJ1-1
V gene: TRBV12-3/TRBV12-4